The 32 T cell receptor beta chains reported below all come from one sample, sequenced in a study of blood T cell repertoires in COVID-19 (TCRdb year 2020). Libraries were prepared through the immunoSEQ multiplex PCR assay. This immuneACCESS table, as held by TCRdb, lists in-frame sequences with V and J called but not all clones. Of the missing ones, under half trace to an unresolved V gene in checked studies; the others have no known cause. This sample is represented by under 200,000 clones; 84% of them were singletons. The top ten clones comprise around 7.6% of the sample. Sample: peripheral blood. The source is a middle-aged man who had recovered from COVID-19.

The chain joins TRBV6-2 or TRBV6-3 to TRBJ2-7; D might be TRBD1 (6 bases). CDR3 length equals 14 residues. The ends were cut back, 6 bases at V and 2 bases at J, with 14 bases in the middle. CDR1 and CDR2 (germline): MNHEY, SVGEGT. CDR3 sequence: CASRPPGQAYEQYF. DNA of the CDR3: TGTGCCAGCAGACCTCCGGGACAAGCCTACGAGCAGTACTTC.

This chain connects TRBV18 to TRBJ2-5; TRBD1 matches 7 bases. The germline V gene encodes CDR1 KGHSH and CDR2 LQKENI. The CDR3 has 17 residues. The junction had 15 bases not matched to a gene; V was cut back by 3 bases and J by 5 bases. The CDR3 coding sequence is TGTGCCAGCTCACCTAAACCCCCGGGACAGTACAGGGAGACCCAGTACTTC. It yields the protein CASSPKPPGQYRETQYF. The variable domain in full, completed from reference TRBV18 and TRBJ2-5, reads NAGVMQNPRHLVRRRGQEARLRCSPMKGHSHVYWYRQLPEEGLKFMVYLQKENIIDESGMPKERFSAEFPKEGPSILRIQQVVRGDSAAYFCASSPKPPGQYRETQYFGPGTRLLVL.

DNA for the CDR3: TGTGCCAGCAGCGGGACGACTAGCGGGAGGACCGAGCAGTACTTC. Residues: CASSGTTSGRTEQYF. The V call is TRBV7-9, the J call TRBJ2-7, with TRBD2 matching 13 bases. Germline CDR1 is SEHNR and CDR2 is FQNEAQ (reference sequence). After removal of 5 bases from V and 6 bases from J, the junction contained 7 bases not matched to a gene. The CDR3 totals 15 residues.

V usage is TRBV7-2 and J usage is TRBJ2-1; possible D gene TRBD1, 5 bases. Trimming took 7 bases from V and 3 from J, leaving 16 bases between them. This CDR3 is built from 15 residues. CDR1 and CDR2 from the germline V gene are SGHTA and FQGNSA. CDR3 coding DNA: TGTGCCAGCATCCCCGCCCAACAGGACTACAATGAGCAGTTCTTC. It specifies CASIPAQQDYNEQFF.

The rearrangement uses TRBV9 and TRBJ2-7; no firm D call. There are 12 residues in the CDR3. With 0 bases removed from V and 5 bases from J, the gap between germline ends came to 6 bases. Per germline, CDR1 SGDLS and CDR2 YYNGEE. The CDR3 nucleotides read TGTGCCAGCAGCGTAGCAGTCCACGAGCAGTACTTC. As protein: CASSVAVHEQYF.

The chain employs TRBV30 and TRBJ1-5; 9 bases line up with TRBD1. CDR1 GTSNPN and CDR2 SVGIG come from the germline V gene (reference sequence). The junction had 1 base not matched to a gene; V was cut back by 4 bases and J by 3 bases. The CDR3 totals 13 residues. This CDR3 is CAWNRGLNQPQHF. The CDR3 DNA reads as TGTGCCTGGAACAGGGGGCTCAATCAGCCCCAGCATTTT.

This sequence joins TRBV7-2 and TRBJ1-1; D is unclear. V was shortened by 1 base and J by 1 base, with 7 bases between the two germline ends. Per germline, CDR1 SGHTA and CDR2 FQGNSA. The CDR3 has 14 residues. The CDR3 nucleotides read TGTGCCAGCAGCTTAGGACACTCGAACACTGAAGCTTTCTTT. It yields the protein CASSLGHSNTEAFF.

Here the CDR3 DNA reads TGTGCCAGCAGCTTGATCAGAGCGGGGGTGACCGGCTCCTACGAGCAGTACTTC. Translated, it gives CASSLIRAGVTGSYEQYF. The rearrangement links TRBV5-5 to TRBJ2-7; 8 bases match TRBD2. The V gene's germline CDR1 is SGHKS and CDR2 YYEKEE (reference sequence). The CDR3 loop spans 18 amino acids. J was trimmed by 0 bases and V by 1 base; bases with no gene match: 12.

The chain has TRBV10-3 and TRBJ1-2; D may be TRBD1 (6 bases). V lost 4 bases and J lost 2, with 11 bases in between. There are 14 residues in the CDR3. CDR1 and CDR2 from the germline V gene are ENHRY and SYGVKD. CDR3 sequence: CAISGTATNYGYTF. CDR3 nucleotides: TGTGCCATCAGTGGGACAGCAACAAACTATGGCTACACCTTC.

This clone was counted at least ten times. This chain uses TRBV5-5 with TRBJ2-3; D uncertain. The CDR3 is 13 amino acids. Trimming pared 5 bases from V and 2 bases from J, leaving 9 bases between. The V gene's germline CDR1 is SGHKS and CDR2 YYEKEE (reference sequence). As DNA, the CDR3 is TGTGCCAGCAGGAACATAAACACAGATACGCAGTATTTT. Protein sequence: CASRNINTDTQYF.

The rearrangement links TRBV27 to TRBJ1-2, with a possible D match to TRBD1 (5 bases). CDR1 and CDR2 from the germline V gene are MNHEY and SMNVEV (reference sequence). The CDR3 is made up of 10 amino acids. V gave up 11 bases and J gave up 13 bases, with 17 bases separating them. CDR3 residues: CALPVVRGTF. The DNA for the CDR3 is TGTGCCCTCCCCGTGGTTAGGGGCACCTTC.

The chain carries TRBV7-3 and TRBJ2-7; 13 nucleotides line up with TRBD2. The CDR3 runs 15 residues. Germline CDR1 is SGHTA and CDR2 is FQGTGA. The ends lost 5 bases at V and 4 bases at J; junction bases unmatched: 5. The CDR3 DNA follows: TGTGCCAGCAGCAAAACTAGCGGGAGGGAATACGAGCAGTACTTC. It translates to CASSKTSGREYEQYF.

This clone has at least ten counts. V gene TRBV14 combines with J gene TRBJ2-2; a possible D gene is TRBD2 (5 bases). V was cut by 4 bases and J by 4 bases, with 7 bases left in between. The CDR3 runs 13 residues. The V gene's germline CDR1 is SGHDN and CDR2 FVKESK. The CDR3 here is CASSRTSTGELFF. The CDR3 DNA is TGTGCCAGCAGCCGCACTAGCACCGGGGAGCTGTTTTTT.

The chain has TRBV5-6 and TRBJ2-7; perhaps TRBD2 as D (6 bases). Trimming left V 7 bases short and J 4 bases short, with 15 bases between. Germline V lookup: CDR1 SGHDT, CDR2 YYEEEE. CDR3 length equals 13 residues. CDR3 amino acids: CASSSGAGYEQYF. The CDR3 DNA is TGTGCCAGCTCGTCCGGGGCGGGATACGAGCAGTACTTC.

The chain combines TRBV27 with TRBJ2-7, with TRBD1 as a possible D gene (5 bases). Germline CDR1 MNHEY, CDR2 SMNVEV (reference sequence). V shed 1 base and J shed 4 bases, with 17 bases lying between them. The CDR3 is 16 residues long. The CDR3 DNA reads TGTGCCAGCAGTTTATTCCCTGCCGACAGACTGTACGAGCAGTACTTC. It encodes CASSLFPADRLYEQYF.

In its sample, this clone was seen many times. The rearrangement uses TRBV6-4 and TRBJ1-5; no firm D call. The CDR3 loop spans 12 amino acids. CDR1 is MRHNA and CDR2 is SNTAGT in the germline V gene. CDR3 protein: CANRDSNQPQHF. In nucleotides, the CDR3 is TGTGCAAACAGAGATAGCAATCAGCCCCAGCATTTT.

This clone turned up a few times. The chain combines TRBV6-5 with TRBJ1-3, with D possibly TRBD1 on 6 matching bases. The length of the CDR3 is 15 residues. Germline-derived CDR1 and CDR2 are MNHEY and SVGAGI. Trimming removed 6 bases from V and 2 bases from J, with 14 bases in between. In DNA, the CDR3 is TGTGCCAGCAGACATCAAACAGGGCCTGGAAACACCATATATTTT. It specifies CASRHQTGPGNTIYF.

The chain uses TRBV10-3 and TRBJ2-7; 7 positions agree with TRBD1. The CDR3 totals 14 residues. Germline-derived CDR1 and CDR2 are ENHRY and SYGVKD. V was pared by 6 bases and J by 0 bases, with 5 bases of the junction left unmatched. In nucleotides, the CDR3 is TGTGCCATCAGCCCCCGGGACAGCTCCTACGAGCAGTACTTC. This encodes CAISPRDSSYEQYF.

The CDR3 DNA is TGTGCCAGCAGCCCACCCCAGGGGGTAGAGGCCAAAAACATTCAGTACTTC. Protein: CASSPPQGVEAKNIQYF. V is TRBV9 and J is TRBJ2-4, with TRBD1 matching 7 bases. This CDR3 contains 17 residues. Losses at the gene ends were 4 bases for V and 1 base for J; bases not matched to a gene: 11. Germline V gene lookup returns CDR1 SGDLS and CDR2 YYNGEE. The whole variable domain, remainder taken from reference TRBV9 and TRBJ2-4, is DSGVTQTPKHLITATGQRVTLRCSPRSGDLSVYWYQQSLDQGLQFLIQYYNGEERAKGNILERFSAQQFPDLHSELNLSSLELGDSALYFCASSPPQGVEAKNIQYFGAGTRLSVL.

The gene calls are TRBV9 and TRBJ2-1, with TRBD2 matching 9 bases. Germline values: CDR1 SGDLS, CDR2 YYNGEE. This CDR3 region has 17 residues. V lost 0 bases, J lost 3 bases, and 7 bases stayed unmatched. The CDR3 is CASSVVDSGGLYNEQFF. The DNA for the CDR3 is TGTGCCAGCAGCGTAGTGGATAGCGGGGGACTCTACAATGAGCAGTTCTTC.

The V and J genes are TRBV19 and TRBJ1-5; unclear D gene. V was pared by 1 base and J by 6 bases, with 13 bases between. This CDR3 comprises 15 residues. Germline V gene sequence: CDR1 LNHDA, CDR2 SQIVND (reference sequence). The CDR3 sequence is CASSIAQERAQPQHF. CDR3 sequence (DNA): TGTGCCAGTAGTATAGCCCAGGAGAGGGCTCAGCCCCAGCATTTT.

The rearrangement joins TRBV7-2 to TRBJ2-3, with TRBD2 as a possible D gene (5 bases). V was shortened by 3 bases and J by 0 bases, with 13 bases between the two germline ends. The V gene's germline CDR1 is SGHTA and CDR2 FQGNSA. This CDR3 contains 16 residues. The CDR3 DNA follows: TGTGCCAGCAGCTTCTTGGGAGTAACTAGCACAGATACGCAGTATTTT. It yields the protein CASSFLGVTSTDTQYF. The full variable domain, its missing parts supplied by reference TRBV7-2 and TRBJ2-3, is GAGVSQSPSNKVTEKGKDVELRCDPISGHTALYWYRQSLGQGLEFLIYFQGNSAPDKSGLPSDRFSAERTGGSVSTLTIQRTQQEDSAVYLCASSFLGVTSTDTQYFGPGTRLTVL.

About this clone itself: Compared with germline, one end of the junction differs, possibly owing to a read error. CDR3 amino acids: CASSPGENQPQHF. The CDR3 coding sequence is TGTGCTAGCAGCCCAGGGGAAAATCAGCCCCAGCATTTT. This chain uses TRBV7-7 with TRBJ1-5; D possibly corresponds to TRBD1 (6 bases). CDR1 is SSHAT, CDR2 FNYEAQ, per germline (reference sequence). The CDR3 covers 13 residues.

The chain recombines TRBV4-3 with TRBJ1-1; maybe TRBD1 (5 bases). The V and J ends lost 1 base and 4 bases respectively, with 13 bases between them. Germline lookup yields CDR1 LGHNA and CDR2 YSLEER. The CDR3 runs 15 residues. CDR3: CASSQGGGSLTEAFF. As DNA, the CDR3 is TGCGCCAGCAGCCAAGGGGGCGGCAGCCTCACTGAAGCTTTCTTT.

In this sample, this clone turned up many times. The gene calls are TRBV9 and TRBJ2-6, with a tentative D call TRBD2 (6 bases). Germline CDR1 SGDLS, CDR2 YYNGEE. The germline V and J ends were trimmed by 0 bases and 2 bases, with 6 bases remaining between them. This CDR3 is built from 15 residues. The CDR3, as DNA: TGTGCCAGCAGCGTAGGGGGGGCTGGGGCCAACGTCCTGACTTTC. Residues: CASSVGGAGANVLTF.

This clone was detected once. V gene TRBV6-2 or TRBV6-3 combines with J gene TRBJ2-5; 12 bases are a match to TRBD2. In germline, CDR1 is MNHEY, CDR2 SVGEGT. There are 18 residues in the CDR3. V dropped 2 bases and J dropped 4; count of bases not matched to a gene: 11. The CDR3 coding sequence is TGTGCCAGCAGTTACGCTCTCGCTAGCGGGGGGGAACGAGAGACCCAGTACTTC. Encoded protein: CASSYALASGGERETQYF.

The chain carries TRBV7-8 and TRBJ1-5, with TRBD1 matching 11 bases. The germline gives CDR1 SGHVS, CDR2 FQNEAQ. Unmatched junction bases numbered 4, after V lost 3 bases and J lost 3 bases. This CDR3 comprises 16 residues. This CDR3 reads CASSLGQGGFNQPQHF. DNA of the CDR3: TGTGCCAGCAGCTTGGGACAGGGGGGATTCAATCAGCCCCAGCATTTT.

This chain joins TRBV7-9 and TRBJ1-1; D uncertain. The CDR3 runs to 11 residues. V was cut by 8 bases and J by 3 bases, with 7 bases left in between. Germline lookup yields CDR1 SEHNR and CDR2 FQNEAQ (reference sequence). Here the CDR3 DNA reads TGTGCCAGCCTAGACGACACTGAAGCTTTCTTT. This sequence encodes CASLDDTEAFF.

CDR3 in amino acids: CASSPTTGDYGYTF. The CDR3 DNA follows: TGTGCCAGCAGCCCAACGACAGGGGACTATGGCTACACCTTC. The chain employs TRBV7-8 and TRBJ1-2; 8 nucleotides match TRBD1. The CDR3 is made up of 14 amino acids. After removal of 5 bases from V and 3 bases from J, the junction contained 5 bases not matched to a gene. The V gene's germline CDR1 is SGHVS and CDR2 FQNEAQ.

This rearrangement joins TRBV7-2 to TRBJ2-1; 8 nucleotides match TRBD1. Germline trimming cut 1 base from V and 6 bases from J; bases unmatched to any gene: 2. The germline gives CDR1 SGHTA, CDR2 FQGNSA. The CDR3 is made up of 14 amino acids. CDR3 in amino acids: CASSLDRGVNEQFF. CDR3 DNA: TGTGCCAGCAGCTTAGACAGGGGGGTCAATGAGCAGTTCTTC.

This chain links TRBV19 with TRBJ2-5; TRBD1 agrees at 8 bases. Germline assignment: CDR1 LNHDA and CDR2 SQIVND (reference sequence). V lost 3 bases, J lost 4 bases, and 7 bases stayed unmatched. The CDR3 is 15 amino acids. CDR3 amino acids: CASSMGRGLGETQYF. The CDR3, as DNA: TGTGCCAGTAGTATGGGCAGGGGGCTCGGAGAGACCCAGTACTTC. Supplemented by reference TRBV19 and TRBJ2-5, the full variable domain reads DGGITQSPKYLFRKEGQNVTLSCEQNLNHDAMYWYRQDPGQGLRLIYYSQIVNDFQKGDIAEGYSVSREKKESFPLTVTSAQKNPTAFYLCASSMGRGLGETQYFGPGTRLLVL.

The chain links TRBV5-8 to TRBJ1-6; D remains unclear. Germline CDR1 SGHTS, CDR2 YDEGEE. The CDR3 extends over 13 amino acids. V was trimmed by 4 bases and J by 7 bases, leaving 9 bases between them. In DNA form, the CDR3 reads TGTGCCAGCAGCCACGGACTCAATTCACCCCTCCACTTT. It specifies CASSHGLNSPLHF.